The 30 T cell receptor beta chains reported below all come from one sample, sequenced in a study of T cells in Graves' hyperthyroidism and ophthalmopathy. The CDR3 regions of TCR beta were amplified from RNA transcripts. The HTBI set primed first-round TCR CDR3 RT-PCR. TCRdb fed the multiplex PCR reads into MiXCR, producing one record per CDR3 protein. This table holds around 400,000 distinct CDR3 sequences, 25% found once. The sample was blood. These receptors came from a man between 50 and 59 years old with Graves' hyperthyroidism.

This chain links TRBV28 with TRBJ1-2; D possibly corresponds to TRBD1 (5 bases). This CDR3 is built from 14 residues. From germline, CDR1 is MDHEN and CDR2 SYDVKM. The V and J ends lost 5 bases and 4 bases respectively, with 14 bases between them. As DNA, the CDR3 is TGTGCCAGCAGTAGTCATCGGGGGGGCTATGGCTACACCTTC. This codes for CASSSHRGGYGYTF.

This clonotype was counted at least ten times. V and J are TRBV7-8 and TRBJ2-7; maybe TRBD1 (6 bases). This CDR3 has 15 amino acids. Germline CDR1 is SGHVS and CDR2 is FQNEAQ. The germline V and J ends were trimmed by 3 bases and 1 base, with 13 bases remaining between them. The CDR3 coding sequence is TGTGCCAGCAGCTTTCGACAGGCAACTTCCTACGAGCAGTACTTC. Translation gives CASSFRQATSYEQYF.

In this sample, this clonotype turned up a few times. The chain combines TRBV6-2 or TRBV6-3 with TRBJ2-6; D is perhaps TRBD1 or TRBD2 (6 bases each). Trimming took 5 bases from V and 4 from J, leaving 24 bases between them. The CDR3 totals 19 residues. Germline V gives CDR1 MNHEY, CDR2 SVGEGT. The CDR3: CASSHRPTGAATGANVLTF. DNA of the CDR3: TGTGCCAGCAGTCACCGTCCGACGGGGGCGGCCACGGGGGCCAACGTCCTGACTTTC.

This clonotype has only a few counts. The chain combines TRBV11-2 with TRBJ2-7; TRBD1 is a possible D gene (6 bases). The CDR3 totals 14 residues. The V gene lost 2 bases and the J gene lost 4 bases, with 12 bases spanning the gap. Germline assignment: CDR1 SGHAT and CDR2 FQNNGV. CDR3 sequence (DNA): TGTGCCAGCAGCTTATCGGGACACCTTTACGAGCAGTACTTC. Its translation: CASSLSGHLYEQYF. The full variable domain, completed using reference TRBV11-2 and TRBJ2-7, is EAGVAQSPRYKIIEKRQSVAFWCNPISGHATLYWYQQILGQGPKLLIQFQNNGVVDDSQLPKDRFSAERLKGVDSTLKIQPAKLEDSAVYLCASSLSGHLYEQYFGPGTRLTVT.

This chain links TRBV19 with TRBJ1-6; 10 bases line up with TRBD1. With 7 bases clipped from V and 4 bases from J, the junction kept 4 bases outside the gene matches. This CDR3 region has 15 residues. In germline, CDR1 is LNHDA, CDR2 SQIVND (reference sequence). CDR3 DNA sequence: TGTGCCAGTACACGGACAGGGGGGTATAATTCACCCCTCCACTTT. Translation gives CASTRTGGYNSPLHF.

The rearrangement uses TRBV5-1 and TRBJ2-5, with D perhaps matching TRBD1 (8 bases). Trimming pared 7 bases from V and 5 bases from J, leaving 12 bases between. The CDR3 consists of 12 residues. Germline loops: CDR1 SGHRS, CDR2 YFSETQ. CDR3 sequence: CASAQGGETQYF. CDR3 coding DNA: TGCGCCAGCGCACAGGGGGGGGAGACCCAGTACTTC.

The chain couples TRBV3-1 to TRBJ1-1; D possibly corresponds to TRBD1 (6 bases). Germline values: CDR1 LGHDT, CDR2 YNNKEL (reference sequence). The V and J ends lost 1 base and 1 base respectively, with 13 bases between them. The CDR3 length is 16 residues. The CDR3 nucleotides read TGTGCCAGCAGCCAAGGACCGTACAGGGAGAACACTGAAGCTTTCTTT. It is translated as CASSQGPYRENTEAFF.

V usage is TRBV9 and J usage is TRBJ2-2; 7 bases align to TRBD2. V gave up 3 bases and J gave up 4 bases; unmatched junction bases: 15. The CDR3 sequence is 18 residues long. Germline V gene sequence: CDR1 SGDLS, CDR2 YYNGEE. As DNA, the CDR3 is TGTGCCAGCAGCGGGACACGGGCATCGGGAGGTGTCACCGGGGAGCTGTTTTTT. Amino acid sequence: CASSGTRASGGVTGELFF.

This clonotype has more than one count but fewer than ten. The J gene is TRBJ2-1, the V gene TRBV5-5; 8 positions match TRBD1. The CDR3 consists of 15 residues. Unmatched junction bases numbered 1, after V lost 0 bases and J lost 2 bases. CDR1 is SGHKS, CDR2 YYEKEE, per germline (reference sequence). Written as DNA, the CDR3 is TGTGCCAGCAGCTTGGGGGACAGGACCTACAATGAGCAGTTCTTC. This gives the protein CASSLGDRTYNEQFF. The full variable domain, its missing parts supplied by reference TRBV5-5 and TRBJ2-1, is DAGVTQSPTHLIKTRGQQVTLRCSPISGHKSVSWYQQVLGQGPQFIFQYYEKEERGRGNFPDRFSARQFPNYSSELNVNALLLGDSALYLCASSLGDRTYNEQFFGPGTRLTVL.

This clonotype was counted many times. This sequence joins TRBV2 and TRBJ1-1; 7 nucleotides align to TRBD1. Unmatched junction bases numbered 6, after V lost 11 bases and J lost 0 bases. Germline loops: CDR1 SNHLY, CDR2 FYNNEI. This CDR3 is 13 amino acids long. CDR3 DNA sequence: TGTGCCGGAAGACAGGGCTTGAACACTGAAGCTTTCTTT. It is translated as CAGRQGLNTEAFF.

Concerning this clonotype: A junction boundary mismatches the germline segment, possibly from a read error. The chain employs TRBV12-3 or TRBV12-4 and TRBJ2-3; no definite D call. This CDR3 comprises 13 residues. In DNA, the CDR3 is TGTACCAGCAGTTTGGGTAGGACAGATACGCAGTATTTT. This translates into CTSSLGRTDTQYF.

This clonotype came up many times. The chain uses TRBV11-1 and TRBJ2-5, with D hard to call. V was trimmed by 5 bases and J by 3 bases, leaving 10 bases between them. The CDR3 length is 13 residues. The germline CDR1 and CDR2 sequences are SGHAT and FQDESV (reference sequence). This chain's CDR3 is CASSRAREETQYF. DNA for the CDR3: TGTGCCAGCAGCCGGGCTCGGGAAGAGACCCAGTACTTC. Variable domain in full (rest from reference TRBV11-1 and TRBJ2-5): EAEVAQSPRYKITEKSQAVAFWCDPISGHATLYWYRQILGQGPELLVQFQDESVVDDSQLPKDRFSAERLKGVDSTLKIQPAELGDSAMYLCASSRAREETQYFGPGTRLLVL.

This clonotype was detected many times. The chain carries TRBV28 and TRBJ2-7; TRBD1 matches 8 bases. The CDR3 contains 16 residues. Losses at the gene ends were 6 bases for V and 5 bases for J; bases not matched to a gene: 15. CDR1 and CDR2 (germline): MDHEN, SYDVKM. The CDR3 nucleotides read TGTGCCAGCAGCCTCCCCCCCGGACAGGGTGGCCACGAGCAGTACTTC. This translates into CASSLPPGQGGHEQYF.

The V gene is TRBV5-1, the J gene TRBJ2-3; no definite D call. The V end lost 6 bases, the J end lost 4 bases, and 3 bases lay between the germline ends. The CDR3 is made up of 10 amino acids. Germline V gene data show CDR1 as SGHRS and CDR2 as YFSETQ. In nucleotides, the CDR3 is TGCGCCAGCAATTCAGATACGCAGTATTTT. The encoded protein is CASNSDTQYF.

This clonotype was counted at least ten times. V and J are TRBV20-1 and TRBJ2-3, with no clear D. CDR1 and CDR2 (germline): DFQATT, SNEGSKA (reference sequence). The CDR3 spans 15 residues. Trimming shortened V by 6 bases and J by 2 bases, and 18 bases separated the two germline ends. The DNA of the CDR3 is TGCAGTGCAAGGCGCTCATCCGAAATCACAGATACGCAGTATTTT. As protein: CSARRSSEITDTQYF.

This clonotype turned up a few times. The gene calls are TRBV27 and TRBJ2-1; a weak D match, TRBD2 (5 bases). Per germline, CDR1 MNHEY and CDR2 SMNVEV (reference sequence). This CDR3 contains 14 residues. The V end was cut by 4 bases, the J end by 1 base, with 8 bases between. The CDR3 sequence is CASSCRESYNEQFF. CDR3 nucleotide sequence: TGTGCCAGCAGTTGTCGGGAATCCTACAATGAGCAGTTCTTC.

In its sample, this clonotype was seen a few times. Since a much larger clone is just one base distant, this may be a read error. The CDR3 DNA reads TGTGCCAGCAGCGAGGGACGGAACACTGAAGCTTTCTTT. Translation gives CASSEGRNTEAFF. The rearrangement joins TRBV11-2 to TRBJ1-1; TRBD1 might be the D (5 bases). Germline lookup yields CDR1 SGHAT and CDR2 FQNNGV. V lost 5 bases, J lost 1 base, and 8 bases lay in between. This CDR3 region has 13 residues.

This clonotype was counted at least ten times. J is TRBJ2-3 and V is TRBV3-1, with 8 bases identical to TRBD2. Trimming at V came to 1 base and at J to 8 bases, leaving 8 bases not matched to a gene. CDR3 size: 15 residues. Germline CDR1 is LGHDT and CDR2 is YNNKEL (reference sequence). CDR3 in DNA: TGTGCCAGCAGCCAAGCGGGGACTAGGTCGGCTACGCAGTATTTT. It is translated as CASSQAGTRSATQYF.

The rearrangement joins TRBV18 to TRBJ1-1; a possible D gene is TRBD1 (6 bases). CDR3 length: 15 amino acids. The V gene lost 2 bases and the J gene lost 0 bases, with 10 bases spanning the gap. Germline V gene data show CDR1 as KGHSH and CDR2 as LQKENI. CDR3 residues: CASSPSGAMNTEAFF. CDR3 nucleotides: TGTGCCAGCTCACCATCAGGGGCCATGAACACTGAAGCTTTCTTT.

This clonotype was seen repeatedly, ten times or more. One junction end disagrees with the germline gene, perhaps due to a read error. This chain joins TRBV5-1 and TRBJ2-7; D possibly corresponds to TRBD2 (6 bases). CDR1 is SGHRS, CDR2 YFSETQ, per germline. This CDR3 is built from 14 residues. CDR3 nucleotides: TGTGCCAGCAGTTTAGCGGCAGGGACCTACGAGCAGTACTTC. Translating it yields CASSLAAGTYEQYF. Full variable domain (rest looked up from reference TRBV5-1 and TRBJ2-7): KAGVTQTPRYLIKTRGQQVTLSCSPISGHRSVSWYQQTPGQGLQFLFEYFSETQRNKGNFPGRFSGRQFSNSRSEMNVSTLELGDSALYLCASSLAAGTYEQYFGPGTRLTVT.

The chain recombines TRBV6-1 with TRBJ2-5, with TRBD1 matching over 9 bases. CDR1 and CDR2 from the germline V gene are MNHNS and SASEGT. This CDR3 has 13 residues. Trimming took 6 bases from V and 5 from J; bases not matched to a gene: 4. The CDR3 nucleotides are TGTGCCAGCAGCAGGACAGGGGTGGAGACCCAGTACTTC. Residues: CASSRTGVETQYF.

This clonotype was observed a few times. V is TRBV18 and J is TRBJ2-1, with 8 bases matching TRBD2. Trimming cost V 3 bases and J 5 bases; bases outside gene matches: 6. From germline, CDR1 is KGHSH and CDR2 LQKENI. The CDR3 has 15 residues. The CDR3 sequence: CASSPSGKVHNEQFF. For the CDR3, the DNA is TGTGCCAGCTCACCTAGCGGGAAAGTCCACAATGAGCAGTTCTTC. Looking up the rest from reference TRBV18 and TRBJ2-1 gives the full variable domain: NAGVMQNPRHLVRRRGQEARLRCSPMKGHSHVYWYRQLPEEGLKFMVYLQKENIIDESGMPKERFSAEFPKEGPSILRIQQVVRGDSAAYFCASSPSGKVHNEQFFGPGTRLTVL.

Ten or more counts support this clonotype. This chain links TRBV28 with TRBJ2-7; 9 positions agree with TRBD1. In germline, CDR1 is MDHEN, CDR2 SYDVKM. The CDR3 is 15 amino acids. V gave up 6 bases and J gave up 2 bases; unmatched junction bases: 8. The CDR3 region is CASSTMGQGTYEQYF. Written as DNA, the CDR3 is TGTGCCAGCAGCACAATGGGACAGGGAACCTACGAGCAGTACTTC. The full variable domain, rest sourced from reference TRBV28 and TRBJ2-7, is DVKVTQSSRYLVKRTGEKVFLECVQDMDHENMFWYRQDPGLGLRLIYFSYDVKMKEKGDIPEGYSVSREKKERFSLILESASTNQTSMYLCASSTMGQGTYEQYFGPGTRLTVT.

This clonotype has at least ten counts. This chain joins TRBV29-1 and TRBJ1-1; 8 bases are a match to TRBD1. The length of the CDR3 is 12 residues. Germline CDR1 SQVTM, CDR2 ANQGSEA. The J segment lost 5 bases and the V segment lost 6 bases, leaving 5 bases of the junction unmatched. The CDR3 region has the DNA TGCAGCGTCGCGGACAGGGATACTGAAGCTTTCTTT. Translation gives CSVADRDTEAFF.

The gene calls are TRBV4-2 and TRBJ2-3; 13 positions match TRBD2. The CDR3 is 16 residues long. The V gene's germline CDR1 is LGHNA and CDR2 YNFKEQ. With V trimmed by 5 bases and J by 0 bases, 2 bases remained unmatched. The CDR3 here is CASSKGLAGSTDTQYF. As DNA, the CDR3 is TGTGCCAGCAGCAAGGGACTAGCGGGGAGCACAGATACGCAGTATTTT.

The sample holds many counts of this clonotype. CDR3 region: CASSEARRGVNTEAFF. CDR3 coding DNA: TGTGCCAGCAGTGAAGCGCGCCGGGGGGTAAACACTGAAGCTTTCTTT. The V and J genes are TRBV2 and TRBJ1-1, with D perhaps TRBD1 (5 bases). Germline V gene lookup returns CDR1 SNHLY and CDR2 FYNNEI. This CDR3 contains 16 residues. V lost 0 bases and J lost 2, with 13 bases in between.

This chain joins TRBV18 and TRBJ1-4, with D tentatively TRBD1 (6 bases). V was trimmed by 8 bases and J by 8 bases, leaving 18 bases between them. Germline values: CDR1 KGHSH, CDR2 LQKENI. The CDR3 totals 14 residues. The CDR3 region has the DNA TGTGCCAGCCGGGGGCCGGGACGCCAAGAAAAACTGTTTTTT. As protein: CASRGPGRQEKLFF.

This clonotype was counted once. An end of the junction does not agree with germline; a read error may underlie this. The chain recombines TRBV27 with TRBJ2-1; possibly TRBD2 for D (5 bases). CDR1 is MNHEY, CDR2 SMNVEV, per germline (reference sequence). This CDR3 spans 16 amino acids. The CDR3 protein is CASSSSYSDSYNEQIF. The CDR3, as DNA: TGTGCCAGCAGTTCAAGCTATAGCGACTCCTACAATGAGCAGATCTTC.

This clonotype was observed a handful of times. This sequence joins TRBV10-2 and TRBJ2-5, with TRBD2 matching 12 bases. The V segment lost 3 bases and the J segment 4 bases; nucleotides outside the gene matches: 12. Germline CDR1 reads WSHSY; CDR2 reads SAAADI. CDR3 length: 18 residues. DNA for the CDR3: TGCGCCAGCAGTGATAGAGGACTAGCGGGATGGAGAGGAGAGACCCAGTACTTC. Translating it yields CASSDRGLAGWRGETQYF.

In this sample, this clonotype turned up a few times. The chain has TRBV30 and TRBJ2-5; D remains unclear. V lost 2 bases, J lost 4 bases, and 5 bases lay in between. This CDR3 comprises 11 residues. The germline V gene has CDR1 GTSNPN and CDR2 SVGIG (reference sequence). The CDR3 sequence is CAWSIRETQYF. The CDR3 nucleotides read TGTGCCTGGAGTATTCGAGAGACCCAGTACTTC.